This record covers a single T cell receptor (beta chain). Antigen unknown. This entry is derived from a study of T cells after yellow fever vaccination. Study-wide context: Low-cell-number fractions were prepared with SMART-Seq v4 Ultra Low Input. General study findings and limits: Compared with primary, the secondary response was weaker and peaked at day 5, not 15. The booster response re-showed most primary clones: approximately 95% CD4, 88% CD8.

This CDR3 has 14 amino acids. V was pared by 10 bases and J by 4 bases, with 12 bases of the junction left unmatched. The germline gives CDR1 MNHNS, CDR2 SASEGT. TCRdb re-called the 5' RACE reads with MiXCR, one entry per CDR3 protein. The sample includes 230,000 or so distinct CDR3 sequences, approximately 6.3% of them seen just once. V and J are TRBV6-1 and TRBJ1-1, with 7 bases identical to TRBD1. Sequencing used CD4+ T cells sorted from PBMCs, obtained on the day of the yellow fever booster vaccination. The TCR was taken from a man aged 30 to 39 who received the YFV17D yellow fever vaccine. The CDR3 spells CATRQGVISTEAFF. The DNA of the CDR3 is TGTGCCACACGACAGGGCGTTATTAGCACTGAAGCTTTCTTT.